This T cell receptor (beta chain) was sequenced for a study of shared clonotypes between healthy human individuals. Study-level information: The study used three CD4 naive, three CD4 memory, two CD8 naive and one CD8 memory plate per donor. The study, taken as a whole, reports: Among donors, the sharing of clonotypes was expected to be influenced by sequencing depth. A handful of donors showed sharing of approximately 5% of naive CD4 clonotypes.

Unmatched junction bases numbered 4, after V lost 1 base and J lost 3 bases. The CDR3 is made up of 15 amino acids. Germline lookup yields CDR1 SGHAT and CDR2 FQNNGV. Turning to this clone: Its target is unknown.

Both subsets, CD45RA+ naive and CD45RA-negative memory, were split from the CD4+ cells. Some clones are missing from TCRdb's copy, which holds only in-frame ones; the method was immunoSEQ multiplex PCR. The table shows more than 2,000,000 clones, with approximately 93% occurring only once. Sequencing used naive CD4+ T cells from PBMCs. Subset meaning: CD45RA+ positively selected. The chain is built from TRBV11-2 and TRBJ2-7; the match to TRBD2 covers 9 bases. The source is a man between 18 and 35 years old in good health. Some clones in this sample may be carry-over from other donors' samples. CDR3 amino acids: CASSLVLAGFYEQYF. Written as DNA, the CDR3 is TGTGCCAGCAGCTTAGTTCTAGCGGGGTTCTACGAGCAGTACTTC.